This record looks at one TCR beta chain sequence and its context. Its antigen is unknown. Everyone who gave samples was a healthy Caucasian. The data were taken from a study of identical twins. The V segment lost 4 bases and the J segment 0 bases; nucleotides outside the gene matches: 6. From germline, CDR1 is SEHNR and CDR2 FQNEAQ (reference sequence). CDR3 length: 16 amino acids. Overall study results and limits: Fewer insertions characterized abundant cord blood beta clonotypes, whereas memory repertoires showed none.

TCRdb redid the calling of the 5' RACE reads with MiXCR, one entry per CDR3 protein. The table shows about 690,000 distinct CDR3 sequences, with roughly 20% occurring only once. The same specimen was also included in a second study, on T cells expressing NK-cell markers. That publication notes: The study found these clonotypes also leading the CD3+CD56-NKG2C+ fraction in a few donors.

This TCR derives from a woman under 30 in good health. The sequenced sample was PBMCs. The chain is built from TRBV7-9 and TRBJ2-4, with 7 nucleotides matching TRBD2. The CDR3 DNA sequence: TGTGCCAGCAGCTCAATGCGGGGGATAGCCAAAAACATTCAGTACTTC. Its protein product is CASSSMRGIAKNIQYF.